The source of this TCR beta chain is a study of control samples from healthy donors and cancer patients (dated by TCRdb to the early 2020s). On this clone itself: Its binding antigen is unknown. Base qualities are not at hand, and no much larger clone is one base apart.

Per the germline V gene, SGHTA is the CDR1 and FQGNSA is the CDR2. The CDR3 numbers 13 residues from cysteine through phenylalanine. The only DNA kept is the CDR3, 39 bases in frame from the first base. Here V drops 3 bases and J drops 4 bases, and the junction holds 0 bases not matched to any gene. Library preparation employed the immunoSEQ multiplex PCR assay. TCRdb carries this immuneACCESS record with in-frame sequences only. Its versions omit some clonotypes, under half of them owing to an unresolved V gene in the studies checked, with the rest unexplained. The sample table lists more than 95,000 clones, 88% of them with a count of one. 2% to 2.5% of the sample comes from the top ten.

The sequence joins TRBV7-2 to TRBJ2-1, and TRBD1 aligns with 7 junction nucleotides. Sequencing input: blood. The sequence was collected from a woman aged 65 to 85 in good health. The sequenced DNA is TGTGCCAGCAGCTTGGGACAGTACAATGAGCAGTTCTTC. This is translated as CASSLGQYNEQFF.